This TCR beta chain was obtained from a study of shared clonotypes between healthy human individuals. Study-wide results and limits: There were few donors, and this limited the genetic and exposure-history diversity represented.

The V gene's germline CDR1 is MGHDK and CDR2 SYGVNS. The CDR3 is 13 amino acids. Unmatched junction bases numbered 4, after V lost 6 bases and J lost 4 bases. About this clone itself: Its antigen is unknown.

The assay was carried out at the deep level. TCRdb keeps only in-frame clones here, not all; method: immunoSEQ multiplex PCR. The sample has 2 million to 2.5 million clones, over 85% seen once. Sequencing was carried out using naive CD4+ T cells from PBMCs. The subset: CD45RA+ positively selected. This chain links TRBV25-1 with TRBJ1-1, with 8 positions matching TRBD1. This clonotype originated in a man in his late teens or twenties in good health. Some clones in this sample may be carry-over from other donors' samples. CDR3 nucleotides: TGTGCCAGCAGACACAGGGGGTCCACTGAAGCTTTCTTT. Amino acid sequence: CASRHRGSTEAFF.